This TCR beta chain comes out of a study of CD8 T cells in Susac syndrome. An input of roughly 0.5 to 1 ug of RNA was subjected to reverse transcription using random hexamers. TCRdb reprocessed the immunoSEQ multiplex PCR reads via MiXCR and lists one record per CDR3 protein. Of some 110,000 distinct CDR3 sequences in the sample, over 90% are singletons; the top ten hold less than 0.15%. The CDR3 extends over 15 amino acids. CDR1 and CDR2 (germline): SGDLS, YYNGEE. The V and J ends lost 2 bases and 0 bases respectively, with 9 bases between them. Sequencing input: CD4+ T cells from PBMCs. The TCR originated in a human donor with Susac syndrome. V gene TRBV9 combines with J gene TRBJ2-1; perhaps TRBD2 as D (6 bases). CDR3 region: CASSVSGSSYNEQFF. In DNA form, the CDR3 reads TGTGCCAGCAGCGTTAGCGGAAGCTCCTACAATGAGCAGTTCTTC.